Described below is a single TCR beta chain sequence and its context. The antigen is not known. The V end was cut by 4 bases, the J end by 5 bases, with 17 bases between. The CDR3 has 16 amino acids. CDR1 and CDR2 from the germline V gene are ENHRY and SYGVKD. The sample originates from a study of T cell responses to AZD1222 COVID-19 vaccine. Here immunoSEQ multiplex PCR was the method, and the copy in TCRdb shows in-frame clones only, minus some. Of over 110,000 clones in the sample, roughly nine tenths were seen once. Study results and caveats: In a largely white British group with more females than males, clonal diversity was possibly underestimated. Recipients of AZD1222 seropositive at baseline numbered only 5 to 7. Recipients of two AZD1222 doses showed rising Spike-specific TCR breadth and depth. Epitopes outside B.1.351 and B.1.1.7 mutated regions reportedly drew nearly half of spike TCRs.

The sequenced sample was peripheral blood, obtained 28 days after the second AZD1222 dose. This receptor was obtained from an adult who received the AZD1222 COVID-19 vaccine. The rearrangement links TRBV10-3 to TRBJ1-4; a possible D gene is TRBD1 (6 bases). CDR3 bases: TGTGCCATCAGTGCAGCACAGGGATCCTTCAATGAAAAACTGTTTTTT. Translating gives CAISAAQGSFNEKLFF.